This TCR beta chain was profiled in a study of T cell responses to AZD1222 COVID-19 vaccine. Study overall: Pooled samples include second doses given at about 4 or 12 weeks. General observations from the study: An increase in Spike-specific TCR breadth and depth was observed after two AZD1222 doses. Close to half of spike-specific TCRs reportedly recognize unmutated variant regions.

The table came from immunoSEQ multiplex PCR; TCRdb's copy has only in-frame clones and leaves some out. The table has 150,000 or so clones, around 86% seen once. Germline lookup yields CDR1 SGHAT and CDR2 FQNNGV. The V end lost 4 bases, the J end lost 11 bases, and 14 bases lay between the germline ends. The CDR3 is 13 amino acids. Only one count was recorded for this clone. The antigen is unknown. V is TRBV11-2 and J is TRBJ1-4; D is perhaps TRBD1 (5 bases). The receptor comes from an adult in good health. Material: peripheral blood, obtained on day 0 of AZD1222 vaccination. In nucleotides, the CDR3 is TGTGCCAGCAGCTATGGGACCGCCAGGAAACTGTTTTTT. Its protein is CASSYGTARKLFF.